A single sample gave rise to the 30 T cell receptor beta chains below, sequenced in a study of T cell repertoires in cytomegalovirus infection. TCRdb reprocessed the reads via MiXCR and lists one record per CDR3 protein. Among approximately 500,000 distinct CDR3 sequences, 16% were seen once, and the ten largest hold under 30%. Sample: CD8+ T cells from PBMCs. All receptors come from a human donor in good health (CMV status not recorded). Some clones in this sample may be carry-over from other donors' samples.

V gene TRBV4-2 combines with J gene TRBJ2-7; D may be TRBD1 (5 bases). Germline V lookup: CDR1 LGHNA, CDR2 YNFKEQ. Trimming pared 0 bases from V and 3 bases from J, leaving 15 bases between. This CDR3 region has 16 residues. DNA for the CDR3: TGTGCCAGCAGCCAAGATTTGGGGCGCCCCCTCTACGAGCAGTACTTC. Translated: CASSQDLGRPLYEQYF.

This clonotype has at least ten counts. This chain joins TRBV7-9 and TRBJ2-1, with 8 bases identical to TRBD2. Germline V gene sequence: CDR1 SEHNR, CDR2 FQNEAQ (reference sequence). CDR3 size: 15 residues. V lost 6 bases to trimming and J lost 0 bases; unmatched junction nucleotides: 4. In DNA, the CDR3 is TGTGCCAGCAGAAAAAGCGGGAGCTCCTACAATGAGCAGTTCTTC. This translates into CASRKSGSSYNEQFF.

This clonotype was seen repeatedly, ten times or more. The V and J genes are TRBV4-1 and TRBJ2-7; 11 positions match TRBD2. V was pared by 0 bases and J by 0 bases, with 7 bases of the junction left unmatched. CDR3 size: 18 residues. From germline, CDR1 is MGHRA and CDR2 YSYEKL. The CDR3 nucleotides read TGCGCCAGCAGCCAAGAAATCCTAGCGGGGGGAAGCTCCTACGAGCAGTACTTC. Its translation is CASSQEILAGGSSYEQYF.

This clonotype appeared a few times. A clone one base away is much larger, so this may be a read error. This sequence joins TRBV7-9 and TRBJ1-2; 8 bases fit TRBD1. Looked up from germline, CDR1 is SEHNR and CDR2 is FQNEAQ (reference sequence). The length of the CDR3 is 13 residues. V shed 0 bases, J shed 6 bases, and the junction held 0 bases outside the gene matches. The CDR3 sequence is CASSLAQGDGYTF. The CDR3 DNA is TGTGCCAGCAGCTTAGCACAGGGGGATGGCTACACCTTC.

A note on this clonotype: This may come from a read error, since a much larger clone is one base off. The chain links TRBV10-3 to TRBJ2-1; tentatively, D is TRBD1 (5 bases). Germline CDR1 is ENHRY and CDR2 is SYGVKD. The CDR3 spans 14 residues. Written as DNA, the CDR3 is TGTGCCACCTTGACTCCCCAGGGTCGGGTTGAGCGGTTCTTC. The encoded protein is CATLTPQGRVERFF.

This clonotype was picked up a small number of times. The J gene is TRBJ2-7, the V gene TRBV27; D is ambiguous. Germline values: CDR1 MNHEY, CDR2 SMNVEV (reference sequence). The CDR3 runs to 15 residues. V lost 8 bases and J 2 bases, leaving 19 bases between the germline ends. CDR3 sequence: CASGVWVGPAYEQYF. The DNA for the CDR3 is TGTGCCAGCGGTGTGTGGGTCGGACCGGCCTACGAGCAGTACTTC.

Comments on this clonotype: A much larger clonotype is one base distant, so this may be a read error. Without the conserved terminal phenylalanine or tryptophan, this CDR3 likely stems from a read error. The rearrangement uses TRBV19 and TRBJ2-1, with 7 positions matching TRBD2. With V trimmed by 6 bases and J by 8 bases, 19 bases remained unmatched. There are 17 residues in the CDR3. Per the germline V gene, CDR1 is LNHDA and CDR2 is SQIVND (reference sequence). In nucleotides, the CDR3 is TGTGCCAGTAGCCCTTGGGGGGGAAAGAGCGCTCGCTATGAGCAGTTCTTA. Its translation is CASSPWGGKSARYEQFL.

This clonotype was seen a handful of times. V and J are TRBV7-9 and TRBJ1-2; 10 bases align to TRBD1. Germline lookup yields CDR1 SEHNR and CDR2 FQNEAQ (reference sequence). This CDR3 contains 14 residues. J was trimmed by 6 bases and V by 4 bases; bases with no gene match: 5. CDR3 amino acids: CASSSDRGRDGYTF. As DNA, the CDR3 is TGTGCCAGCAGCTCTGACAGGGGGCGGGATGGCTACACCTTC.

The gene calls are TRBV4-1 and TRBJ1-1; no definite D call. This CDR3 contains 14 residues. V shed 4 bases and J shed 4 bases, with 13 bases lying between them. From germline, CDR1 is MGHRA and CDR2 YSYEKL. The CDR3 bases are TGCGCCAGCAGCCCCGTGGGTGGGATCACTGAAGCTTTCTTT. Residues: CASSPVGGITEAFF.

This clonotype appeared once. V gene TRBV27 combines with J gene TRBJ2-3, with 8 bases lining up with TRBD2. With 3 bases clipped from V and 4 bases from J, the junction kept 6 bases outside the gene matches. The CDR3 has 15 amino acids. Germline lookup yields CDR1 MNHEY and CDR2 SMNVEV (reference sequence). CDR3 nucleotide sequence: TGTGCCAGCAGTTTGGGCGGGAGGTCCGCAGATACGCAGTATTTT. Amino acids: CASSLGGRSADTQYF.

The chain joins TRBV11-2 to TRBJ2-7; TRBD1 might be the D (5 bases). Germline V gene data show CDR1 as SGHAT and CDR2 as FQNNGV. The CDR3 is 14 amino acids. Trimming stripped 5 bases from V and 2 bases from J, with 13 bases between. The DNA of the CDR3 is TGTGCCAGCAGCCGGGTGGGCAGGGCCTACGAGCAGTACTTC. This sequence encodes CASSRVGRAYEQYF.

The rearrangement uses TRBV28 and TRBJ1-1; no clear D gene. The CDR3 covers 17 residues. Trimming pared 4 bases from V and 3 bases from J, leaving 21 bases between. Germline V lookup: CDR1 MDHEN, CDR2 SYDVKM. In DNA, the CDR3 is TGTGCCAGCAGTTCCCCCGCGGGATCGTTAAAGGACACTGAAGCTTTCTTT. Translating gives CASSSPAGSLKDTEAFF.

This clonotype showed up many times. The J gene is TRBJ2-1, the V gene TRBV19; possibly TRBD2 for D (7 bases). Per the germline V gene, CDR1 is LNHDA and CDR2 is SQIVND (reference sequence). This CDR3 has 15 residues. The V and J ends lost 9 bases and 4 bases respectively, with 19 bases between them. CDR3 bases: TGTGCCAGCAGCTTAGCAGGGGAGGGGTACAATGAGCAGTTCTTC. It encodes CASSLAGEGYNEQFF.

The CDR3 loop reads CASSQELAGGSYEQFF. The CDR3 region has the DNA TGCGCCAGCAGCCAAGAACTAGCGGGAGGAAGCTATGAGCAGTTCTTC. The chain uses TRBV4-1 and TRBJ2-1; 12 bases are a match to TRBD2. CDR1 is MGHRA, CDR2 YSYEKL, per germline. The CDR3 totals 16 residues. J lost 8 bases, V lost 0 bases, and 5 bases had no gene match.

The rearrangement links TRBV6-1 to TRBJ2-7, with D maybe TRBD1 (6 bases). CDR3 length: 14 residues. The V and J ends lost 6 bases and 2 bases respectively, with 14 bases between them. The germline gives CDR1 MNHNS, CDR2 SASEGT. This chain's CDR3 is CASSLGHATYEQYF. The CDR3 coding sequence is TGTGCCAGCAGCCTGGGACATGCGACCTACGAGCAGTACTTC.

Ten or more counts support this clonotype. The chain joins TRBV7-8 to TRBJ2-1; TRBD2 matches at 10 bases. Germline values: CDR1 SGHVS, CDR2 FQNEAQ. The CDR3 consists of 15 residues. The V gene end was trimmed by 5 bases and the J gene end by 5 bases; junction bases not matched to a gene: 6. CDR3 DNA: TGTGCCAGCAGCCCCGGGACTAGCGCAGACAATGAGCAGTTCTTC. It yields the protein CASSPGTSADNEQFF. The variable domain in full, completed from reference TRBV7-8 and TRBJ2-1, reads GAGVSQSPRYKVAKRGQDVALRCDPISGHVSLFWYQQALGQGPEFLTYFQNEAQLDKSGLPSDRFFAERPEGSVSTLKIQRTQQEDSAVYLCASSPGTSADNEQFFGPGTRLTVL.

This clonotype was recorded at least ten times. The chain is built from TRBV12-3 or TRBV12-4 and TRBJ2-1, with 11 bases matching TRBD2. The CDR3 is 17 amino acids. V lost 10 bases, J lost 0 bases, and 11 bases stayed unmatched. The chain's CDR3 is CATISGGGVSSYNEQFF. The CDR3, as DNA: TGTGCCACAATTAGCGGGGGGGGGGTTAGCTCCTACAATGAGCAGTTCTTC.

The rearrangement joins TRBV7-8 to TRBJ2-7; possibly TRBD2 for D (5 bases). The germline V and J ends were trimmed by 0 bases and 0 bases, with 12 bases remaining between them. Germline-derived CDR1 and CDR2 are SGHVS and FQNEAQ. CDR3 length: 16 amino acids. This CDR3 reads CASSLAEGPSSYEQYF. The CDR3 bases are TGTGCCAGCAGCTTAGCAGAGGGCCCTAGCTCCTACGAGCAGTACTTC.

CDR3 region: CASSQDKVNYGYTF. The CDR3 bases are TGTGCCAGCAGCCAAGATAAGGTTAACTATGGCTACACCTTC. The chain recombines TRBV3-1 with TRBJ1-2; D remains ambiguous. The V end lost 0 bases, the J end lost 1 base, and 6 bases lay between the germline ends. Per germline, CDR1 LGHDT and CDR2 YNNKEL (reference sequence). The CDR3 totals 14 residues.

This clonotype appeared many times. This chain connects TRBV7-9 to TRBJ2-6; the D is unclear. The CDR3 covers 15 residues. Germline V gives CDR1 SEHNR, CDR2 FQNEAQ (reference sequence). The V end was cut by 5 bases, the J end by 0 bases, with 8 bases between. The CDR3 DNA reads TGTGCCAGCAGCAGGGTTTACTCTGGGGCCAACGTCCTGACTTTC. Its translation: CASSRVYSGANVLTF. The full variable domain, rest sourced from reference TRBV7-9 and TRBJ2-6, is DTGVSQNPRHKITKRGQNVTFRCDPISEHNRLYWYRQTLGQGPEFLTYFQNEAQLEKSRLLSDRFSAERPKGSFSTLEIQRTEQGDSAMYLCASSRVYSGANVLTFGAGSRLTVL.

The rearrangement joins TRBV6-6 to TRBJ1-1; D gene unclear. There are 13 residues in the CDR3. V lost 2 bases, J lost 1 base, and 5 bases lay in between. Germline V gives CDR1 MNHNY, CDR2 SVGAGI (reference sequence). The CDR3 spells CASSYEPNTEAFF. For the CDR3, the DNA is TGTGCCAGCAGTTACGAACCGAACACTGAAGCTTTCTTT.

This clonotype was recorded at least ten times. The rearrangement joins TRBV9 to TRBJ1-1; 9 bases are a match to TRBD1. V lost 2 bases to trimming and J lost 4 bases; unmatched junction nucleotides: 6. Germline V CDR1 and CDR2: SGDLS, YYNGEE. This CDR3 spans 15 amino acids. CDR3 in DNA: TGTGCCAGCAGCGTCACAGGGGGCGGCGGCACTGAAGCTTTCTTT. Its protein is CASSVTGGGGTEAFF.

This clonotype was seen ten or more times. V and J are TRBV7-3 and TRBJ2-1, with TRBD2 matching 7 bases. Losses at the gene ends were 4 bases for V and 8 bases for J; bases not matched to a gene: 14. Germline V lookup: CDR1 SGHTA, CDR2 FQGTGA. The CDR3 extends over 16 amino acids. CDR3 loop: CASSSDVERGGDEQFF. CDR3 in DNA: TGTGCCAGCAGCTCCGATGTGGAGCGGGGAGGAGATGAGCAGTTCTTC.

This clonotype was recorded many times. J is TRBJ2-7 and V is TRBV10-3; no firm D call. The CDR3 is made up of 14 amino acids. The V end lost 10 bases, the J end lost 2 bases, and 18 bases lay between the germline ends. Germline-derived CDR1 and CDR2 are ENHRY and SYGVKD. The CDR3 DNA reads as TGTGCCACTAAGAGCCCAGGAAATCCCTACGAGCAGTACTTC. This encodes CATKSPGNPYEQYF.

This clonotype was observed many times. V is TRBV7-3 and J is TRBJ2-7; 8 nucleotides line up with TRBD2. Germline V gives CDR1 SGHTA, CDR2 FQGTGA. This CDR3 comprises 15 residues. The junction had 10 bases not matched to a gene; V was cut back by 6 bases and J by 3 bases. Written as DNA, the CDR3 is TGTGCCAGCAGTCCCTTTGCGGGGGGAGACTACGAGCAGTACTTC. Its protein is CASSPFAGGDYEQYF.

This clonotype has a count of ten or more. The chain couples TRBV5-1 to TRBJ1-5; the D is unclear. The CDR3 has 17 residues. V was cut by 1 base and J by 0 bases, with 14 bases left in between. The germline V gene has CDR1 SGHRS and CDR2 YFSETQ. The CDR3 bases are TGCGCCAGCAGCTTGAGTGCGCTAAGCAATAGCAATCAGCCCCAGCATTTT. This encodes CASSLSALSNSNQPQHF.

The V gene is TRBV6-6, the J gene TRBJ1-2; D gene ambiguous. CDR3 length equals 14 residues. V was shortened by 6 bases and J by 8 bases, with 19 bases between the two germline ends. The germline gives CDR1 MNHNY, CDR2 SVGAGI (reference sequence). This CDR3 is CASRHTGGREGYTF. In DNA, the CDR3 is TGTGCCAGCAGACACACGGGAGGGCGAGAGGGCTACACCTTC.

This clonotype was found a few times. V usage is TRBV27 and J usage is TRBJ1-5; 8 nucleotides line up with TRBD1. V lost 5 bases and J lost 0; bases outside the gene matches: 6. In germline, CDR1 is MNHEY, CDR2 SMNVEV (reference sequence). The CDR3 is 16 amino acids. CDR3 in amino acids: CASSSGTGDSNQPQHF. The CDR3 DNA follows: TGTGCCAGCAGTAGCGGGACAGGTGATAGCAATCAGCCCCAGCATTTT.

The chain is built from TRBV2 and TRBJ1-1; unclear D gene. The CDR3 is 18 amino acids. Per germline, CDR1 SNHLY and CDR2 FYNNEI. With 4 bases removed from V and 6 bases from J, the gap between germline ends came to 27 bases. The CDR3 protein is CASSGALWDRPNVAEAFF. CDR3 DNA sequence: TGTGCCAGCAGTGGAGCCCTCTGGGATCGCCCTAATGTGGCTGAAGCTTTCTTT.

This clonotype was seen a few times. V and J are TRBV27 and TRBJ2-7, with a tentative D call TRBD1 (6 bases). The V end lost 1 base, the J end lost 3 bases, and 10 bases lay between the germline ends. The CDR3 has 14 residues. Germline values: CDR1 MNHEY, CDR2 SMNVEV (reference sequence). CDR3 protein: CASSLFQGHYEQYF. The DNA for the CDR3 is TGTGCCAGCAGTTTATTCCAGGGGCACTACGAGCAGTACTTC.